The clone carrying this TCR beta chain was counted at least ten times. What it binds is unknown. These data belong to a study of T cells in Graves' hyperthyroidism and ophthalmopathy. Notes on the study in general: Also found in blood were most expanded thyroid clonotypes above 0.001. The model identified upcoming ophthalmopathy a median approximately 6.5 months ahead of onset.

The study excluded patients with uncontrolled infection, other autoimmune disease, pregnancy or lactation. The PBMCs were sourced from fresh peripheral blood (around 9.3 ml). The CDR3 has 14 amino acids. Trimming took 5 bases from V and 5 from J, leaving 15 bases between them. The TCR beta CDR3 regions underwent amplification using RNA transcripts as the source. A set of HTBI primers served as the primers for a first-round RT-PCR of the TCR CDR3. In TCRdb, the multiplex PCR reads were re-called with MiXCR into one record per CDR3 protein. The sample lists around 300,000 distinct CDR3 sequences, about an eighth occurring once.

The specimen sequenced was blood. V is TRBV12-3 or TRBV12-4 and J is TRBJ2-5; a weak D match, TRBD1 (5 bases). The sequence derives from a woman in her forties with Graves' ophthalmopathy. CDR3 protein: CASSPREVKETQYF. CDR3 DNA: TGTGCCAGCAGTCCCAGGGAAGTGAAGGAGACCCAGTACTTC.